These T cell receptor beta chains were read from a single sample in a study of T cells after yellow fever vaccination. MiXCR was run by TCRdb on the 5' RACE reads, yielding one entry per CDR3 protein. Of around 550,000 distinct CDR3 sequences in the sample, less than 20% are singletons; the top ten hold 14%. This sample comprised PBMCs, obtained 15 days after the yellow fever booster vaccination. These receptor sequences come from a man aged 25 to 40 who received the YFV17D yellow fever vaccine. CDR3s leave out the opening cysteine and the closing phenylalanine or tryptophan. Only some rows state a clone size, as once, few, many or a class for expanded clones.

CDR3 protein: SATPSSTDTQY
V gene: TRBV20-1
clone size: few
J gene: TRBJ2-3

CDR3 protein: ASIPVGQSNQPQH
V gene: TRBV7-9
clone size: .
J gene: TRBJ1-5

CDR3 protein: AGTVAPDTQY
V gene: TRBV21-1
clone size: .
J gene: TRBJ2-3

CDR3 protein: ASSVRDGAFYEQY
V gene: TRBV9
clone size: .
J gene: TRBJ2-7

CDR3 protein: ASSPSRLGDTGELF
V gene: TRBV18
clone size: .
J gene: TRBJ2-2

CDR3 protein: ASSLVPGRATEAF
V gene: TRBV5-1
clone size: few
J gene: TRBJ1-1

CDR3 protein: ASSFGAGATQY
V gene: TRBV12-3/TRBV12-4
clone size: .
J gene: TRBJ2-5

CDR3 protein: SAKEEGNTDTQY
V gene: TRBV20-1
clone size: many
J gene: TRBJ2-3

CDR3 protein: ASSRLAGYRYEQY
V gene: TRBV9
clone size: .
J gene: TRBJ2-7

CDR3 protein: ASSQTVLDSAYNEQF
V gene: TRBV4-2
clone size: .
J gene: TRBJ2-1

CDR3 protein: ASSLGRQRDQPQH
V gene: TRBV7-2
clone size: .
J gene: TRBJ1-5

CDR3 protein: ASSPEPVYEQY
V gene: TRBV7-2
clone size: few
J gene: TRBJ2-7

CDR3 protein: ASSPLGDYRYEQY
V gene: TRBV18
clone size: few
J gene: TRBJ2-7

CDR3 protein: ASSPGLAGAHEQY
V gene: TRBV5-6
clone size: few
J gene: TRBJ2-7

CDR3 protein: ASSRRQGNTGELF
V gene: TRBV7-3
clone size: .
J gene: TRBJ2-2

CDR3 protein: ASSWTSSGELF
V gene: TRBV12-3/TRBV12-4
clone size: few
J gene: TRBJ2-2

CDR3 protein: ASSVVSGRATDTQY
V gene: TRBV9
clone size: few
J gene: TRBJ2-3

CDR3 protein: ASSLKGGRGSGELF
V gene: TRBV7-9
clone size: .
J gene: TRBJ2-2

CDR3 protein: ASSSQGLPTNIINRDTQY
V gene: TRBV13
clone size: .
J gene: TRBJ2-3

CDR3 protein: SVLGGNEQF
V gene: TRBV29-1
clone size: few
J gene: TRBJ2-1

CDR3 protein: SVARGLQAYNEQF
V gene: TRBV29-1
clone size: .
J gene: TRBJ2-1

CDR3 protein: ASSLDRITEAF
V gene: TRBV6-5
clone size: few
J gene: TRBJ1-1

CDR3 protein: ASSPPRGGGYEKLF
V gene: TRBV3-1
clone size: few
J gene: TRBJ1-4

CDR3 protein: ASSSGQGTSGVNEQF
V gene: TRBV5-1
clone size: .
J gene: TRBJ2-1

CDR3 protein: ASSLAQPSYNEQF
V gene: TRBV5-1
clone size: .
J gene: TRBJ2-1

CDR3 protein: ASSFPSSSSTDTQY
V gene: TRBV7-9
clone size: .
J gene: TRBJ2-3

CDR3 protein: ASSPLRIAGRGTQY
V gene: TRBV12-3/TRBV12-4
clone size: few
J gene: TRBJ2-3

CDR3 protein: ASSYTGQGTYEQY
V gene: TRBV6-5
clone size: few
J gene: TRBJ2-7

CDR3 protein: AWSEEGYQPQH
V gene: TRBV30
clone size: .
J gene: TRBJ1-5

CDR3 protein: ASSERVGEQF
V gene: TRBV10-1
clone size: .
J gene: TRBJ2-1

CDR3 protein: ASRGQGYEQY
V gene: TRBV6-5
clone size: many
J gene: TRBJ2-7

CDR3 protein: ASRELAGSSYNEQF
V gene: TRBV6-1
clone size: .
J gene: TRBJ2-1

CDR3 protein: ASSLGANYGYT
V gene: TRBV27
clone size: many
J gene: TRBJ1-2

CDR3 protein: SANGREETQY
V gene: TRBV20-1
clone size: few
J gene: TRBJ2-5

CDR3 protein: ASSELTANTEAF
V gene: TRBV25-1
clone size: .
J gene: TRBJ1-1